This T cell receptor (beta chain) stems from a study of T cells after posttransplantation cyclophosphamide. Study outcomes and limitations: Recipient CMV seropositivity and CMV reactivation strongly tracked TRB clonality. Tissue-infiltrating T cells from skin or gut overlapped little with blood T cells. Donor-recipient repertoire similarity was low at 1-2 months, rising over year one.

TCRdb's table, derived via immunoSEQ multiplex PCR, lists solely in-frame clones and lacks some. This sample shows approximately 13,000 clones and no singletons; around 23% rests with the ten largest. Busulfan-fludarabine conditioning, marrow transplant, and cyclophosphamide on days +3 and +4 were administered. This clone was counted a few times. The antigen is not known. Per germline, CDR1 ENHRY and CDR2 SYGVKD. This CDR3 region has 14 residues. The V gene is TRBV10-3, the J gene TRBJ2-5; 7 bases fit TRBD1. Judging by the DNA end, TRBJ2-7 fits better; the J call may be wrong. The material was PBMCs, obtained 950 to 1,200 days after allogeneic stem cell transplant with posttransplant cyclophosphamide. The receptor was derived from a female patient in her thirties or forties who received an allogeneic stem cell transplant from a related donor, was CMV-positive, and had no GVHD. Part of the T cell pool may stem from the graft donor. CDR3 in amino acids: CAISVGRGNDEQYF. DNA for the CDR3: TGTGCCATCAGTGTTGGCAGGGGGAACGACGAGCAGTACTTC.